These T cell receptor beta chains were read from a single sample in a study of T-cell reconstitution after alpha-beta-depleted transplantation in children. MiXCR was run by TCRdb on the PCR reads, yielding one entry per CDR3 protein. The sample gives about 230,000 distinct CDR3 sequences, over 9.5% of which show up once; about 4.9% is in the top ten. Sequencing used PBMCs from the stem cell graft donor, obtained from the stem cell graft. Every receptor here comes from a human donor who donated a stem cell graft to a child with SCID. The CDR3 runs from the conserved cysteine through the conserved F or W. Each record gives: CDR3 protein, CDR3 DNA, D gene, V gene, clone size, J gene. The D gene is left open where the match is weak. The size entry is marked missing in some rows and otherwise reads once, few, many or a size class.

CSAQPRGPYGYTF | TGCAGTGCCCAACCCCGGGGGCCCTATGGCTACACCTTC | - | TRBV20-1 | many | TRBJ1-2
CASSESRGQGEQYF | TGTGCCAGCAGTGAATCGCGGGGTCAGGGCGAGCAGTACTTC | - | TRBV25-1 | many | TRBJ2-7
CASSDVQASTDTQYF | TGTGCCAGCAGTGACGTTCAGGCTAGCACAGATACGCAGTATTTT | - | TRBV6-4 | many | TRBJ2-3
CASSLGRGWTEAFF | TGCGCCAGCAGCTTGGGTCGGGGCTGGACTGAAGCTTTCTTT | - | TRBV5-1 | many | TRBJ1-1
CASSWGTFGSFNEQFF | TGTGCCAGCAGCTGGGGGACTTTCGGCTCCTTCAATGAGCAGTTCTTC | - | TRBV5-6 | once | TRBJ2-1
CSAREEGDHEQYF | TGCAGTGCTAGAGAAGAGGGGGACCACGAGCAGTACTTC | - | TRBV20-1 | many | TRBJ2-7
CSAGQAGSEQYF | TGCAGTGCTGGACAGGCCGGATCCGAGCAGTACTTC | TRBD1 | TRBV20-1 | few | TRBJ2-7
CASSLNGDFGYTF | TGCGCCAGCAGCTTAAACGGGGATTTTGGCTACACCTTC | - | TRBV5-1 | many | TRBJ1-2
CASSIDGGNTEAFF | TGTGCCAGCTCCATAGACGGGGGAAACACTGAAGCTTTCTTT | - | TRBV18 | - | TRBJ1-1
CASSVHDRETQYF | TGTGCCAGCAGCGTGCATGACAGGGAGACCCAGTACTTC | - | TRBV9 | many | TRBJ2-5
CASRWVGGNTEAFF | TGTGCCAGCAGATGGGTAGGCGGGAACACTGAAGCTTTCTTT | - | TRBV27 | many | TRBJ1-1
CSAGKTGTGELFF | TGCAGTGCTGGAAAAACGGGAACCGGGGAGCTGTTTTTT | - | TRBV20-1 | many | TRBJ2-2
CSAFAAGVGNQPQHF | TGCAGTGCTTTTGCCGCAGGGGTGGGCAATCAGCCCCAGCATTTT | - | TRBV20-1 | many | TRBJ1-5
CASSEGRRKETQYF | TGTGCCAGCAGTGAAGGACGTAGGAAAGAGACCCAGTACTTC | - | TRBV6-1 | many | TRBJ2-5
CATSPPMIYVQDTEAFF | TGTGCCACCAGTCCACCTATGATTTATGTCCAGGACACTGAAGCTTTCTTT | - | TRBV24-1 | many | TRBJ1-1
CASSLGTGTGELFF | TGTGCCAGCAGCTTGGGGACTGGCACCGGGGAGCTGTTTTTT | - | TRBV11-2 | many | TRBJ2-2
CSARDSKDYGYTF | TGCAGTGCTAGAGATAGCAAAGACTATGGCTACACCTTC | - | TRBV20-1 | many | TRBJ1-2
CASSPAQGVTEAFF | TGCGCCAGCAGCCCCGCGCAGGGGGTCACTGAAGCTTTCTTT | TRBD1 | TRBV5-1 | many | TRBJ1-1
CASSDRGGYGYTF | TGTGCCAGCAGTGACAGGGGTGGCTATGGCTACACCTTC | - | TRBV6-1 | many | TRBJ1-2
CSARFSLNTEAFF | TGCAGTGCTAGATTTAGTTTGAACACTGAAGCTTTCTTT | - | TRBV20-1 | many | TRBJ1-1
CASSLMYRVNTEAFF | TGTGCCAGCAGCTTAATGTACAGGGTGAACACTGAAGCTTTCTTT | - | TRBV11-2 | many | TRBJ1-1
CAISDLAGAYEQYF | TGTGCCATCAGTGACCTAGCGGGGGCCTACGAGCAGTACTTC | TRBD2 | TRBV10-3 | many | TRBJ2-7
CSVDEGGGTEAFF | TGCAGCGTTGACGAGGGGGGGGGCACTGAAGCTTTCTTT | - | TRBV29-1 | many | TRBJ1-1
CASSIPGAVSGANVLTF | TGTGCCAGTAGTATACCAGGGGCCGTCTCTGGGGCCAACGTCCTGACTTTC | - | TRBV19 | - | TRBJ2-6
CASSLAKSPEQYF | TGTGCCAGCAGCTTAGCGAAGAGCCCCGAGCAGTACTTC | - | TRBV7-8 | many | TRBJ2-7
CASSVEGGSSYEQYF | TGTGCCAGCAGCGTAGAGGGCGGGAGCTCCTACGAGCAGTACTTC | TRBD2 | TRBV9 | many | TRBJ2-7
CSARDLRSSGSNTGELFF | TGCAGTGCTAGAGATCTTAGGTCTAGCGGTTCGAACACCGGGGAGCTGTTTTTT | TRBD2 | TRBV20-1 | - | TRBJ2-2
CASSPRVLGNNEQFF | TGTGCCAGCAGCCCCCGAGTATTAGGAAACAATGAGCAGTTCTTC | - | TRBV6-5 | many | TRBJ2-1
CATVGSGGLGDTQYF | TGTGCCACTGTGGGTAGCGGGGGCTTAGGGGATACGCAGTATTTT | TRBD2 | TRBV12-3/TRBV12-4 | many | TRBJ2-3
CATGGILLTDTQYF | TGTGCCACCGGGGGGATTTTGCTCACAGATACGCAGTATTTT | TRBD2 | TRBV6-5 | many | TRBJ2-3
CASSLEGLAYNEQFF | TGCGCCAGCAGCTTGGAGGGACTGGCGTACAATGAGCAGTTCTTC | - | TRBV5-1 | many | TRBJ2-1
CASSPLAGEQFF | TGTGCCAGCAGCCCCCTAGCGGGGGAGCAGTTCTTC | TRBD2 | TRBV9 | - | TRBJ2-1
CATSRGGTGSYNEQFF | TGTGCCACCAGCAGAGGTGGGACAGGGTCCTACAATGAGCAGTTCTTC | TRBD1 | TRBV15 | many | TRBJ2-1
CASSVQALSSYNEQFF | TGTGCCAGTAGTGTACAGGCCTTGAGCTCCTACAATGAGCAGTTCTTC | - | TRBV19 | many | TRBJ2-1
CSARGLGDRPEYF | TGCAGTGCTAGAGGATTGGGGGACCGCCCCGAGTACTTC | - | TRBV20-1 | many | TRBJ2-4
CASSRTGGSYNEQFF | TGTGCCAGCAGCCGAACGGGGGGTTCCTACAATGAGCAGTTCTTC | TRBD2 | TRBV7-8 | many | TRBJ2-1
CASSSQGLGEQYF | TGTGCCAGCAGTTCACAGGGGTTGGGGGAGCAGTACTTC | TRBD1 | TRBV27 | many | TRBJ2-7
CASSLGQGWTDTQYF | TGTGCCAGCAGCCTCGGACAGGGTTGGACAGATACGCAGTATTTT | TRBD1 | TRBV12-3/TRBV12-4 | many | TRBJ2-3
CATSDSGIEAFF | TGTGCCACCAGTGATTCAGGCATTGAAGCTTTCTTT | - | TRBV24-1 | once | TRBJ1-1
CASSLRLRDPPYEQYF | TGCGCCAGCAGCTTGCGACTCCGGGACCCTCCCTACGAGCAGTACTTC | - | TRBV5-1 | many | TRBJ2-7
CASRGVYNEKLFF | TGTGCCAGCAGAGGGGTCTATAATGAAAAACTGTTTTTT | - | TRBV12-3/TRBV12-4 | many | TRBJ1-4